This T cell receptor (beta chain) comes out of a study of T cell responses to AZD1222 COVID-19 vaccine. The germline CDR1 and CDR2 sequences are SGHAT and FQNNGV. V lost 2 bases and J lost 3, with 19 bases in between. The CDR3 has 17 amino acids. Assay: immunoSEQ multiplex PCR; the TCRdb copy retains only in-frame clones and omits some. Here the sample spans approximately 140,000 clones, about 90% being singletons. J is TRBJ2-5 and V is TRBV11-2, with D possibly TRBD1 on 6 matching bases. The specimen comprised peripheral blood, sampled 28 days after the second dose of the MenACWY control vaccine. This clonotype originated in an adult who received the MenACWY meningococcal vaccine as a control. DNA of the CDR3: TGTGCCAGCAGCTTATCGGCCCAGGCAGGGGCGAAAGAGACCCAGTACTTC. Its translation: CASSLSAQAGAKETQYF.